Below, 5 T cell receptor beta chains from the same sample are listed, as sequenced in a study of metastatic and nonmetastatic thyroid tumors. TCRdb reanalyzed the PCR reads with MiXCR. The table has under 45,000 clones, approximately 20% seen once; the top ten hold roughly 13%. Among the patients, none had received any treatment before thyroid surgery. Sequenced: tumor tissue. Source of these receptors: a female donor with papillary thyroid cancer or a benign thyroid nodule (not recorded which). Some clones in this sample may be carry-over from other donors' samples.

This clone showed up many times. The chain combines TRBV5-1 with TRBJ2-5; D unresolved. From germline, CDR1 is SGHRS and CDR2 YFSETQ. Trimming shortened V by 0 bases and J by 1 base, and 13 bases separated the two germline ends. The CDR3 spans 16 residues. CDR3 region: CASSLAVMAAQETQYF. The CDR3 DNA is TGCGCCAGCAGCTTGGCCGTGATGGCAGCCCAAGAGACCCAGTACTTC.

A remark on this clone: No conserved phenylalanine or tryptophan is present at the end of the CDR3, so a read error is the likely explanation. CDR3 sequence: CASSQVGQCYEQYL. DNA of the CDR3: TGCGCCAGCAGCCAAGTGGGACAGTGCTACGAGCAGTACCTC. The rearrangement uses TRBV4-1 and TRBJ2-7; the match to TRBD1 covers 7 bases. Germline CDR1 MGHRA, CDR2 YSYEKL. The length of the CDR3 is 14 residues. Losses at the gene ends were 1 base for V and 3 bases for J; bases not matched to a gene: 3.

This clone was seen many times. The rearrangement uses TRBV28 and TRBJ1-1; weak D call: TRBD1 (6 bases). V dropped 4 bases and J dropped 7 bases, with 10 bases sitting between them. The CDR3 sequence is 12 residues long. Germline CDR1 MDHEN, CDR2 SYDVKM. The CDR3 DNA reads as TGTGCCAGCAGTTCGCTACAGGGTGAAGCTTTCTTT. Its protein is CASSSLQGEAFF.

This clone was seen at least ten times. This chain uses TRBV18 with TRBJ2-7, with 9 bases matching TRBD1. This CDR3 region has 17 residues. With V trimmed by 3 bases and J by 3 bases, 12 bases remained unmatched. The germline V gene has CDR1 KGHSH and CDR2 LQKENI. The CDR3 region is CASSPVSTPGQGYEQYF. DNA of the CDR3: TGTGCCAGCTCACCCGTATCAACTCCGGGACAGGGCTACGAGCAGTACTTC.

There are many counts of this clone. The rearrangement uses TRBV28 and TRBJ1-2, with D maybe TRBD1 (6 bases). The CDR3 sequence is 14 residues long. V was pared by 4 bases and J by 7 bases, with 16 bases between. The germline V gene encodes CDR1 MDHEN and CDR2 SYDVKM. The CDR3 DNA sequence: TGTGCCAGCAGTTCAACAGGGCTGAGAGGTGGCTACACCTTC. It codes for CASSSTGLRGGYTF.